A single sample gave rise to the 14 T cell receptor beta chains below, sequenced in a study of shared clonotypes between healthy human individuals. Measured with immunoSEQ multiplex PCR; TCRdb has only the in-frame clones, and not every one. The sample yields around 2.5 million clones, roughly 93% seen once. The sequenced sample was naive CD4+ T cells from PBMCs. The sample's subset: CD45RA+ positively selected. These receptors were collected from a man between 18 and 29 years old in good health. Some clones in this sample may be carry-over from other donors' samples.

The chain employs TRBV7-9 and TRBJ2-1; perhaps TRBD2 as D (7 bases). V dropped 5 bases and J dropped 0 bases, with 11 bases sitting between them. The germline V gene encodes CDR1 SEHNR and CDR2 FQNEAQ (reference sequence). The CDR3 length is 15 residues. The CDR3 protein is CASSPGEGSYNEQFF. For the CDR3, the DNA is TGTGCCAGCAGCCCAGGGGAGGGCTCCTACAATGAGCAGTTCTTC. Based on the CDR3 plus reference TRBV7-9 and TRBJ2-1, the full variable domain is DTGVSQNPRHKITKRGQNVTFRCDPISEHNRLYWYRQTLGQGPEFLTYFQNEAQLEKSRLLSDRFSAERPKGSFSTLEIQRTEQGDSAMYLCASSPGEGSYNEQFFGPGTRLTVL.

The V gene is TRBV28, the J gene TRBJ2-7; TRBD1 might be the D (5 bases). CDR1 is MDHEN, CDR2 SYDVKM, per germline. V gave up 2 bases and J gave up 0 bases, with 8 bases separating them. CDR3 length equals 14 residues. The CDR3 spells CASSLIGASYEQYF. In nucleotides, the CDR3 is TGTGCCAGCAGTTTAATTGGGGCCTCCTACGAGCAGTACTTC.

V usage is TRBV6-1 and J usage is TRBJ1-5; 8 bases are a match to TRBD1. V gave up 0 bases and J gave up 4 bases; unmatched junction bases: 5. The CDR3 contains 16 residues. CDR1 is MNHNS, CDR2 SASEGT, per germline. The CDR3 region is CASSEAGQAGNQPQHF. CDR3 sequence (DNA): TGTGCCAGCAGTGAAGCGGGACAGGCTGGAAATCAGCCCCAGCATTTT.

This clone showed up just once. CDR3 in amino acids: CASSLEGQGSGELFF. The CDR3 DNA is TGCGCCAGCAGCTTGGAGGGTCAGGGCTCCGGGGAGCTGTTTTTT. The chain has TRBV5-1 and TRBJ2-2; the D gene is possibly TRBD1 (5 bases). The CDR3 covers 15 residues. The V end was cut by 0 bases, the J end by 6 bases, with 12 bases between. Germline CDR1 reads SGHRS; CDR2 reads YFSETQ.

The rearrangement joins TRBV2 to TRBJ2-3, with 13 bases matching TRBD2. The CDR3 covers 16 residues. CDR1 is SNHLY and CDR2 is FYNNEI in the germline V gene. J was trimmed by 6 bases and V by 6 bases; bases with no gene match: 9. CDR3 in amino acids: CASRGGLAGVPDTQYF. CDR3 bases: TGTGCCAGCAGGGGAGGACTAGCGGGAGTCCCCGATACGCAGTATTTT.

This chain uses TRBV27 with TRBJ2-1; 11 bases are shared with TRBD2. V lost 2 bases, J lost 12 bases, and 3 bases stayed unmatched. Germline-derived CDR1 and CDR2 are MNHEY and SMNVEV (reference sequence). The CDR3 consists of 13 residues. CDR3 coding DNA: TGTGCCAGCAGTTTAACGCTAGCGGGAGGGCAGTTCTTC. Translation gives CASSLTLAGGQFF.

V is TRBV5-1 and J is TRBJ2-7, with 9 bases matching TRBD1. From germline, CDR1 is SGHRS and CDR2 YFSETQ. The CDR3 loop spans 15 amino acids. The V gene end was trimmed by 3 bases and the J gene end by 5 bases; junction bases not matched to a gene: 9. In nucleotides, the CDR3 is TGCGCCAGCAGCTACCGGGACAGGGTCGGTGACGAGCAGTACTTC. Its protein product is CASSYRDRVGDEQYF.

As to this clone: Distinct nucleotide sequences in the sample also encode this CDR3. The gene calls are TRBV27 and TRBJ1-2, with D hard to call. The CDR3 length is 12 residues. Germline assignment: CDR1 MNHEY and CDR2 SMNVEV (reference sequence). Trimming left V 6 bases short and J 5 bases short, with 10 bases between. The CDR3 nucleotides read TGTGCCAGCAGGCGGGGAGATTATGGCTACACCTTC. Translation: CASRRGDYGYTF.

The rearrangement joins TRBV6-5 to TRBJ2-1, with D uncertain. CDR1 MNHEY and CDR2 SVGAGI come from the germline V gene. The V and J ends lost 6 bases and 5 bases respectively, with 11 bases between them. This CDR3 is built from 13 residues. CDR3 protein: CASRPPGHNEQFF. In DNA, the CDR3 is TGTGCCAGCAGGCCCCCGGGTCACAATGAGCAGTTCTTC.

The chain recombines TRBV5-5 with TRBJ1-3; D uncertain. The CDR3 sequence is 16 residues long. V was clipped by 1 base and J by 0 bases, with 11 bases between them. Germline CDR1 reads SGHKS; CDR2 reads YYEKEE (reference sequence). The CDR3 loop is CASSLLIVLSGNTIYF. The CDR3 bases are TGTGCCAGCAGCTTGCTCATAGTCCTCTCTGGAAACACCATATATTTT.

This chain uses TRBV11-2 with TRBJ2-3; D gene ambiguous. Germline V lookup: CDR1 SGHAT, CDR2 FQNNGV. The V end was cut by 4 bases, the J end by 3 bases, with 14 bases between. CDR3 length: 15 residues. CDR3 in DNA: TGTGCCAGCAGCTCCCAGAGCGTTGGGACAGATACGCAGTATTTT. Protein sequence: CASSSQSVGTDTQYF.

This sequence joins TRBV6-6 and TRBJ2-7; possibly TRBD1 for D (6 bases). From germline, CDR1 is MNHNY and CDR2 SVGAGI (reference sequence). The CDR3 totals 15 residues. Trimming took off 2 bases at V and 3 bases at J, with 14 bases between the two ends. The CDR3 coding sequence is TGTGCCAGCAGTTACGATGCCAGGGGAAGCTACGAGCAGTACTTC. This encodes CASSYDARGSYEQYF.

The chain employs TRBV28 and TRBJ2-3, with 11 bases fitting TRBD2. The CDR3 is 16 residues long. With 9 bases clipped from V and 3 bases from J, the junction kept 11 bases outside the gene matches. The V gene's germline CDR1 is MDHEN and CDR2 SYDVKM. The CDR3 DNA reads TGTGCCAGTTCGGGGGCTAGCGGGAGGAATACAGATACGCAGTATTTT. It codes for CASSGASGRNTDTQYF.

V and J are TRBV29-1 and TRBJ2-3; tentative D call: TRBD2 (5 bases). V dropped 3 bases and J dropped 5 bases, with 15 bases sitting between them. The CDR3 covers 14 residues. The germline CDR1 and CDR2 sequences are SQVTM and ANQGSEA. CDR3 sequence reads: CSVDERAPGDTQYF. The CDR3 DNA follows: TGCAGCGTTGATGAGAGGGCACCGGGAGATACGCAGTATTTT.